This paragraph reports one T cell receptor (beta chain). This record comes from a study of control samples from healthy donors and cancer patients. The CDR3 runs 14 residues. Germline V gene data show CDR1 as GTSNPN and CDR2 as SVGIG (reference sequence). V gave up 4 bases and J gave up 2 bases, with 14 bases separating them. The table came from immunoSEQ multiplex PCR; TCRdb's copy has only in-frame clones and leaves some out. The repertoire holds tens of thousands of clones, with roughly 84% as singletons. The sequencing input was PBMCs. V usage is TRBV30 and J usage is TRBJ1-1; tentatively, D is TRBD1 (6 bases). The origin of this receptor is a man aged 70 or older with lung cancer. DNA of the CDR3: TGTGCCTGGACTTTGGGGGGCCTAAACACTGAAGCTTTCTTT. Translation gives CAWTLGGLNTEAFF. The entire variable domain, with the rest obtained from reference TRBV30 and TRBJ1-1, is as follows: SQTIHQWPATLVQPVGSPLSLECTVEGTSNPNLYWYRQAAGRGLQLLFYSVGIGQISSEVPQNLSASRPQDRQFILSSKKLLLSDSGFYLCAWTLGGLNTEAFFGQGTRLTVV.